This record covers a single TCR beta chain. The sample is drawn from a study of blood T cell repertoires in COVID-19. The CDR3 spans 16 residues. The germline gives CDR1 MNHEY, CDR2 SVGAGI. The junction had 4 bases not matched to a gene; V was cut back by 2 bases and J by 3 bases. Authors' methods: Reference gene primer amplification yielded estimated nucleated cell counts. Sequencing was performed with immunoSEQ multiplex PCR; in TCRdb, only in-frame clones are kept and a portion is missing. Clone size and the V and J calls come from that table; the DNA yielded D and trimming. Among roughly 26,000 clones, roughly 70% were seen once, and the ten largest hold about 7.1%.

The sequenced sample consisted of peripheral blood. This clonotype was obtained from a man aged 55 to 70 with active or convalescent COVID-19. The chain employs TRBV6-5 and TRBJ2-3; 11 nucleotides agree with TRBD2. The CDR3 region has the DNA TGTGCCAGCAGTTACCAGACTAGCGGGACGACAGATACGCAGTATTTT. Translation: CASSYQTSGTTDTQYF.